Listed below are T cell receptor beta chains from one sample, sequenced in a study of T cells after yellow fever vaccination. TCRdb re-analysed the 5' RACE reads in MiXCR, keeping a single row per CDR3 protein. The sample lists around 550,000 distinct CDR3 sequences, less than 20% occurring once. Material: PBMCs, obtained 15 days after the yellow fever booster vaccination. Every receptor here comes from a man between 25 and 39 years old who received the YFV17D yellow fever vaccine. Both conserved end residues are trimmed from each CDR3.

CDR3: ASSRTPAGGFPPLH
J: TRBJ1-6
V: TRBV6-5

CDR3: ASSYPREGNRAGEQY
J: TRBJ2-7
V: TRBV6-5

CDR3: ASSPDRGLSNEQF
J: TRBJ2-1
V: TRBV25-1

CDR3: ASSRDGGNSYEQY
J: TRBJ2-7
V: TRBV7-2

CDR3: ASSPGTSGKTYEQY
J: TRBJ2-7
V: TRBV5-1

CDR3: ASSSLAGVADTQY
J: TRBJ2-3
V: TRBV27

CDR3: SASLSAGRQETQY
J: TRBJ2-5
V: TRBV20-1

CDR3: ASRSEREGRWETQY
J: TRBJ2-5
V: TRBV12-3/TRBV12-4

CDR3: ASSGTGTGAEQY
J: TRBJ2-7
V: TRBV5-1

CDR3: ASSPPGQRTDTQY
J: TRBJ2-3
V: TRBV5-1

CDR3: ASLMVHYEQY
J: TRBJ2-7
V: TRBV12-3/TRBV12-4

CDR3: ASSWPGGEQF
J: TRBJ2-1
V: TRBV6-5

CDR3: ASRLGLASGIQY
J: TRBJ2-4
V: TRBV12-3/TRBV12-4

CDR3: ASSYSILSVRGIGTQY
J: TRBJ2-3
V: TRBV6-5

CDR3: ASSQDRGDAPF
J: TRBJ2-1
V: TRBV4-3

CDR3: ATSDRTSGSRWDTQY
J: TRBJ2-3
V: TRBV24-1